This T cell receptor (beta chain) originates from a study of T cell responses to AZD1222 COVID-19 vaccine. Study results and limitations: Clonal diversity was possibly underestimated, and white British individuals and females predominated among donors.

Points on this clone: Its specificity is not known.

Measured with immunoSEQ multiplex PCR; TCRdb has only the in-frame clones, and not every one. The data contain over 130,000 clones, roughly nine tenths of them singletons. The length of the CDR3 is 16 residues. V lost 4 bases, J lost 1 base, and 8 bases stayed unmatched. Germline loops: CDR1 ENHRY, CDR2 SYGVKD. The rearrangement joins TRBV10-3 to TRBJ1-1, with 8 bases matching TRBD1. The receptor was isolated from an adult who received the AZD1222 COVID-19 vaccine. The sample was peripheral blood, taken 28 days after the second AZD1222 dose. The CDR3 is CAISALMGQENTEAFF. The DNA for the CDR3 is TGTGCCATCAGTGCTCTTATGGGACAGGAGAACACTGAAGCTTTCTTT.